This T cell receptor (beta chain) comes out of a study of T-cell memory formation after mild COVID-19. Study summary: TCR clusters showed largely donor specificity. Notes on the study in general: The appearance of some responding clones in pre-infection memory suggested that cross-reactive memory joined.

By share of the sample, this clonotype is medium-sized. Its antigen is unidentified. The CDR3 sequence is 17 residues long. Germline lookup yields CDR1 LGHNA and CDR2 YSLEER. Trimming pared 0 bases from V and 5 bases from J, leaving 16 bases between. Constant-segment primers and 5'RACE yielded cDNA libraries for TCR alpha and TCR beta, each carrying sample barcodes and UMIs. Each CDR3 protein is one row after TCRdb ran MiXCR on the 5' RACE reads. The data hold just under 5,000 distinct CDR3 sequences, with around a quarter observed a single time. The J gene is TRBJ2-2, the V gene TRBV4-3; D might be TRBD1 (5 bases). The TCR originated in an adult who had mild COVID-19 (a few samples of this study predate the infection). Cell type and time point are not known. The sample comprised PBMCs or a T cell subset sorted from them (not recorded which). The CDR3 region is CASSQEVKGIKTGELFF. The CDR3 nucleotides read TGCGCCAGCAGCCAAGAGGTGAAGGGGATAAAGACCGGGGAGCTGTTTTTT.